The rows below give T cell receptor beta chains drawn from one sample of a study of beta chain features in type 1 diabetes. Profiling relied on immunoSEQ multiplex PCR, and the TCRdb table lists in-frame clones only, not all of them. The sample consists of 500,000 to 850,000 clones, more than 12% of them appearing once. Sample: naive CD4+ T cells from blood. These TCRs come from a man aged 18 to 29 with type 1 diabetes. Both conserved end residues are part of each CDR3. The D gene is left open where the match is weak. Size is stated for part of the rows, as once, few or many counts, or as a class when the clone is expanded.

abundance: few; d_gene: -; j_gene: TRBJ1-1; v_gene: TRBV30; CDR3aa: CAWGEGNTEAFF; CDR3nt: TGTGCCTGGGGGGAGGGGAACACTGAAGCTTTCTTT
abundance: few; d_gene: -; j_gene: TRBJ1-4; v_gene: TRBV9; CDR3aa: CASSAVGGKLFF; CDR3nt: TGTGCCAGCAGCGCCGTGGGCGGAAAACTGTTTTTT
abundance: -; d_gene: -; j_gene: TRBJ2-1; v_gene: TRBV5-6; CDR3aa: CASSTYLDNEQFF; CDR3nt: TGTGCCAGCAGCACGTACTTGGACAATGAGCAGTTCTTC
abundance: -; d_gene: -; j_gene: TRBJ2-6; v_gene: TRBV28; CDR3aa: CASSLRGANVLTF; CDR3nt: TGTGCCAGCAGTTTGCGGGGGGCCAACGTCCTGACTTTC
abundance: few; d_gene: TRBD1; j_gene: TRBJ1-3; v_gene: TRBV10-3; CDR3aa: CAISPDRGTLGNTIYF; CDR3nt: TGTGCCATCAGCCCAGACAGGGGGACTCTAGGAAACACCATATATTTT
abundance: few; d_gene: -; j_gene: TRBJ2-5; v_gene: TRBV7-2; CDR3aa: CASSLSRELIAETQYF; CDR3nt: TGTGCCAGCAGCTTGTCTAGGGAGTTGATAGCAGAGACCCAGTACTTC
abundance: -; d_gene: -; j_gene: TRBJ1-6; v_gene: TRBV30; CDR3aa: CAWSVAGRSPLHF; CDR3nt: TGTGCCTGGAGTGTAGCGGGGAGGTCACCCCTCCACTTT
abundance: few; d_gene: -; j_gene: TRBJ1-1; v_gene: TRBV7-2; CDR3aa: CASSLAGMNTEAFF; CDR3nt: TGTGCCAGCAGCTTAGCAGGGATGAACACTGAAGCTTTCTTT
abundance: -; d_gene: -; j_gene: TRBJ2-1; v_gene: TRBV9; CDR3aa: CASSGYNEQFF; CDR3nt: TGTGCCAGCAGCGGTTACAATGAGCAGTTCTTC
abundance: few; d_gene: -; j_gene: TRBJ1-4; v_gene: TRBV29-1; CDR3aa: CSVVRPTNEKLFF; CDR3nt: TGCAGCGTGGTGAGGCCAACTAATGAAAAACTGTTTTTT
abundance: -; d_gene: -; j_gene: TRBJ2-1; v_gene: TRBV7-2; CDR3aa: CASTNRLDNEQFF; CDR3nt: TGTGCCAGCACAAACCGACTCGACAATGAGCAGTTCTTC
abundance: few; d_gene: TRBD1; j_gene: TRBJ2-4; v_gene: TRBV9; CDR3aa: CASSVTSTGDIQYF; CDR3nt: TGTGCCAGCAGCGTAACCTCAACAGGGGACATTCAGTACTTC
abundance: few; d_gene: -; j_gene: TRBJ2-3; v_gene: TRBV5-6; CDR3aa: CASSLGTGDTQYF; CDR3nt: TGTGCCAGCAGCTTGGGCACAGGGGATACGCAGTATTTT
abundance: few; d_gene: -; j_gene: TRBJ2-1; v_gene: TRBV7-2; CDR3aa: CASSFVNEQFF; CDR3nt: TGTGCCAGCAGCTTTGTTAATGAGCAGTTCTTC
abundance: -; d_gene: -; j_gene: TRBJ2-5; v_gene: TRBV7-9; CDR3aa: CASSLRGETQYF; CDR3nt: TGTGCCAGCAGCTTAAGGGGAGAGACCCAGTACTTC
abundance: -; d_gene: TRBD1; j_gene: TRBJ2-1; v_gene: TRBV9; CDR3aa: CASNRGLYNEQFF; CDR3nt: TGTGCCAGCAACAGGGGGCTCTACAATGAGCAGTTCTTC
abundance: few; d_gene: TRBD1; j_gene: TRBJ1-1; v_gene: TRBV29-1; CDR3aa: CSVGTGYLQATEAFF; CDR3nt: TGCAGCGTTGGGACAGGGTATTTACAGGCCACTGAAGCTTTCTTT
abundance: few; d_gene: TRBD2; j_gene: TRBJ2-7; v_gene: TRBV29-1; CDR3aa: CSARRLAGEGYYEQYF; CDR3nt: TGCAGCGCCCGACGGCTAGCGGGAGAGGGATATTACGAGCAGTACTTC
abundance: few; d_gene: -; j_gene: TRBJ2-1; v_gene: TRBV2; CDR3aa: CASSASQYWDEQFF; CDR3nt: TGTGCCAGCAGTGCCAGCCAATACTGGGATGAGCAGTTCTTC
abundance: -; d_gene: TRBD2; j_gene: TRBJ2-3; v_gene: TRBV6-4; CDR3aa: CASSDGLAGGPADTQYF; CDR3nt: TGTGCCAGCAGTGACGGGCTAGCGGGAGGGCCAGCAGATACGCAGTATTTT
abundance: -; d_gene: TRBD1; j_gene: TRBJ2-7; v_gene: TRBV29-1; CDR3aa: CSVAGTGGSYEQYF; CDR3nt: TGCAGCGTTGCGGGGACAGGCGGGTCCTACGAGCAGTACTTC
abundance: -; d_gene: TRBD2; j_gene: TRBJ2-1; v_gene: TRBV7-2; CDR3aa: CASSLGVAGAYNEQFF; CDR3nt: TGTGCCAGCAGCTTAGGGGTGGCGGGAGCCTACAATGAGCAGTTCTTC
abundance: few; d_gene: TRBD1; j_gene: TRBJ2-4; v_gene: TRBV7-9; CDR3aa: CASSSGQGAAKNIQYF; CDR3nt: TGTGCCAGCAGCTCCGGACAGGGAGCAGCCAAAAACATTCAGTACTTC
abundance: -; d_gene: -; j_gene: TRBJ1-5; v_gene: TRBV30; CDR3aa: CAWGSDLGANQPQHF; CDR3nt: TGTGCCTGGGGATCCGACTTAGGGGCCAATCAGCCCCAGCATTTT
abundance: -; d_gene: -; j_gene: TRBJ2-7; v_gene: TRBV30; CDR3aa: CAWSGTSEQYF; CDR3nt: TGTGCCTGGAGTGGAACGAGTGAGCAGTACTTC
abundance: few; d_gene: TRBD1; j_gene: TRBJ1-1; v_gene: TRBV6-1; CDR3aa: CASSVKGQLNTEAFF; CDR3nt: TGTGCCAGCAGTGTAAAGGGACAGTTGAACACTGAAGCTTTCTTT
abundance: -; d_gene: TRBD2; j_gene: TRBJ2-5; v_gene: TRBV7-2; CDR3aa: CASSLAGLAGGQAQYF; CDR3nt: TGTGCCAGCAGCTTGGCCGGACTAGCGGGAGGTCAAGCCCAGTACTTC
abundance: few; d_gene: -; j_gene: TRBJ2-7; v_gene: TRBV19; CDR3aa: CASSGSIPRDEQYF; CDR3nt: TGTGCCAGTAGCGGGAGTATCCCTCGGGACGAGCAGTACTTC
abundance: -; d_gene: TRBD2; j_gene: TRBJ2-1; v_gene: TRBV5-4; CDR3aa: CASSPMLSGGRNEQFF; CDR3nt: TGTGCCAGCAGCCCAATGTTGAGCGGGGGGCGCAATGAGCAGTTCTTC
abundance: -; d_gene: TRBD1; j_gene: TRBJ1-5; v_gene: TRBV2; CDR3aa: CASKYGTGDQPQHF; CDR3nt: TGTGCCAGCAAATACGGGACAGGGGATCAGCCCCAGCATTTT
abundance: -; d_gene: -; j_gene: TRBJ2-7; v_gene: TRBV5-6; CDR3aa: CASSFRGRGTYEQYF; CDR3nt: TGTGCCAGCAGCTTTAGAGGACGGGGGACCTACGAGCAGTACTTC
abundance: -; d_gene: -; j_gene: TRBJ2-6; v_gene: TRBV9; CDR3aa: CASSVVARAGANVLTF; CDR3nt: TGTGCCAGCAGCGTAGTCGCCCGGGCAGGGGCCAACGTCCTGACTTTC
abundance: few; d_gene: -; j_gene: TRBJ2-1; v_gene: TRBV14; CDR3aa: CASSQEPGEQFF; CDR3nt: TGTGCCAGCAGCCAAGAACCGGGGGAGCAGTTCTTC
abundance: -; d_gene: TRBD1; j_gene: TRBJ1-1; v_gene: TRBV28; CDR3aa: CASTPYPTGPEAFF; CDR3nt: TGTGCCAGCACCCCCTACCCGACAGGGCCTGAAGCTTTCTTT
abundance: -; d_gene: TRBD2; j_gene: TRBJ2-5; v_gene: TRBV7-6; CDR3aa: CASSPRTSGGATQYF; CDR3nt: TGTGCCAGCAGCCCTAGGACTAGCGGTGGCGCGACCCAGTACTTC
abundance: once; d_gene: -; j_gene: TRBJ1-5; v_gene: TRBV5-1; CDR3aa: CASSLGLMDSNQPQHF; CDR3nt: TGCGCCAGCAGCTTGGGCTTGATGGACAGCAATCAGCCCCAGCATTTT
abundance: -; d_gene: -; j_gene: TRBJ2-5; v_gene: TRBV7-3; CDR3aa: CASSPPGQQETQYF; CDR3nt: TGTGCCAGCAGCCCCCCCGGCCAGCAAGAGACCCAGTACTTC
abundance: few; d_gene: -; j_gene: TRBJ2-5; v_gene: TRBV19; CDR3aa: CASRVGETQYF; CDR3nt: TGTGCCAGTAGGGTCGGAGAGACCCAGTACTTC
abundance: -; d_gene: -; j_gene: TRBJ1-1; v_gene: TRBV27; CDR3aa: CASSEFARQMNTEAFF; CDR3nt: TGTGCCAGCAGTGAGTTTGCCCGCCAAATGAACACTGAAGCTTTCTTT
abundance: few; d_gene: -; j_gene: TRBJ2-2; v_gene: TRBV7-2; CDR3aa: CASRLAWEAGELFF; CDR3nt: TGTGCCAGCAGACTTGCCTGGGAGGCCGGGGAGCTGTTTTTT
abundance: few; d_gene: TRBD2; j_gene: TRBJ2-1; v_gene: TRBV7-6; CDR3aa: CASSLGLAESSYNEQFF; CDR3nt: TGTGCCAGCAGCTTAGGACTAGCGGAGAGCTCCTACAATGAGCAGTTCTTC
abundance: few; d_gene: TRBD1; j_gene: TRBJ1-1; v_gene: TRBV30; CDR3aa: CAWTGGSSLAAFF; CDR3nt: TGTGCCTGGACAGGGGGTTCATCTCTTGCAGCTTTCTTT
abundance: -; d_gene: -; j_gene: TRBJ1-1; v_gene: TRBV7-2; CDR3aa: CASSPWQRSTEAFF; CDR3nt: TGTGCCAGCAGCCCCTGGCAGAGGAGCACTGAAGCTTTCTTT
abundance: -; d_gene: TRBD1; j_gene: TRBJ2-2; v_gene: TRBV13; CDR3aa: CASSLYGQGDTGELFF; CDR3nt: TGTGCCAGCAGTCTTTACGGACAGGGCGACACCGGGGAGCTGTTTTTT
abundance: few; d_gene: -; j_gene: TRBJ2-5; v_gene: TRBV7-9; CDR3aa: CASSSPLGNQETQYF; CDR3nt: TGTGCCAGCAGCTCCCCCCTAGGGAACCAAGAGACCCAGTACTTC
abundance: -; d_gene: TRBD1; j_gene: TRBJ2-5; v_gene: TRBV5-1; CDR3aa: CASSPTPGQVKETQYF; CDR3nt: TGCGCCAGCAGCCCAACCCCGGGACAGGTAAAAGAGACCCAGTACTTC
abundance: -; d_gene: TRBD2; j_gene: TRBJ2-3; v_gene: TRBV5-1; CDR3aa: CASSVGLAGTPPDTQYF; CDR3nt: TGCGCCAGCAGCGTCGGACTAGCGGGAACACCCCCAGATACGCAGTATTTT
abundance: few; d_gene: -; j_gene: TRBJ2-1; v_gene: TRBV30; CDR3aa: CAWTIQGNEQFF; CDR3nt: TGTGCCTGGACAATCCAGGGAAATGAGCAGTTCTTC
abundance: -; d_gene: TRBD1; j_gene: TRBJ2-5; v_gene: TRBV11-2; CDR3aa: CASSLETGRETQYF; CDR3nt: TGTGCCAGCAGCTTAGAGACAGGGCGAGAGACCCAGTACTTC
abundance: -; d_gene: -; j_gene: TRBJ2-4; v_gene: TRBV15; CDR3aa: CATSAYGGANIQYF; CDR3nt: TGTGCCACCAGCGCGTATGGGGGTGCAAACATTCAGTACTTC
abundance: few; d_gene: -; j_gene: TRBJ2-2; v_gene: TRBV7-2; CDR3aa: CASRAAGELFF; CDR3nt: TGTGCCAGCAGGGCGGCCGGGGAGCTGTTTTTT
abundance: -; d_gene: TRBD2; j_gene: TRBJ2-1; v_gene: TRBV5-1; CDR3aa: CASSPGTSGAYNEQFF; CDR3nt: TGCGCCAGCAGCCCCGGGACTAGCGGGGCCTACAATGAGCAGTTCTTC
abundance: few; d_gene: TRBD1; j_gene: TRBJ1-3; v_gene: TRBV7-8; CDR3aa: CASSSRPIRDRRFSGNTIYF; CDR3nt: TGTGCCAGCAGCTCAAGGCCGATCCGGGACAGGCGGTTCTCTGGAAACACCATATATTTT
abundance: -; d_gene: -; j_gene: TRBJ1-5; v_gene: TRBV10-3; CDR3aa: CAISESRGSNQPQHF; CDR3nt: TGTGCCATCAGTGAGTCGCGAGGGAGCAATCAGCCCCAGCATTTT
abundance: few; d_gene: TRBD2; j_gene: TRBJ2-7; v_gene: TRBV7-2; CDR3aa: CASRDARGGYEQYF; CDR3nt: TGTGCCAGCAGGGATGCCCGGGGGGGCTACGAGCAGTACTTC